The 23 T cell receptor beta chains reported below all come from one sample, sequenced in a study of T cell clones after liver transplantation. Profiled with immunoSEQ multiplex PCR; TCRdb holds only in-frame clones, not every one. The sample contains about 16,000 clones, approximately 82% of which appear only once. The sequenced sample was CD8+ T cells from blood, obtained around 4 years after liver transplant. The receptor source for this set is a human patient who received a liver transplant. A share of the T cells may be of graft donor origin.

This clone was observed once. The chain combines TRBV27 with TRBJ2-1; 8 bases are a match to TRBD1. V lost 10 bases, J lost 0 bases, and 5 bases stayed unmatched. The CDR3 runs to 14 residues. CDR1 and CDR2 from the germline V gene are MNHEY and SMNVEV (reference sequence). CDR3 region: CATKQGGSYNEQFF. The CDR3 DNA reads TGTGCCACCAAACAGGGGGGCTCCTACAATGAGCAGTTCTTC.

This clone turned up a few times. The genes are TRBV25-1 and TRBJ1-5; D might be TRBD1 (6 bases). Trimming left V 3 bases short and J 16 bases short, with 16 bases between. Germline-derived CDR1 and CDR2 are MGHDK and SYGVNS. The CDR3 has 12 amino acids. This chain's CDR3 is CASSEGGDRRHF. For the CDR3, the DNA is TGTGCCAGCAGTGAGGGCGGAGACAGGCGACATTTT. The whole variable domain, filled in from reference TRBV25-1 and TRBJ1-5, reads EADIYQTPRYLVIGTGKKITLECSQTMGHDKMYWYQQDPGMELHLIHYSYGVNSTEKGDLSSESTVSRIRTEHFPLTLESARPSHTSQYLCASSEGGDRRHFGDGTRLSIL.

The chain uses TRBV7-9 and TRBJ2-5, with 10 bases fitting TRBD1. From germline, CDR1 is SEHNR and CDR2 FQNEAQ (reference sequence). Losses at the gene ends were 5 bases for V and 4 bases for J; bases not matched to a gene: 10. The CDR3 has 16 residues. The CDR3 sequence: CASSPYRTGGLETQYF. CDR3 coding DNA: TGTGCCAGCAGCCCTTACCGGACAGGGGGACTAGAGACCCAGTACTTC.

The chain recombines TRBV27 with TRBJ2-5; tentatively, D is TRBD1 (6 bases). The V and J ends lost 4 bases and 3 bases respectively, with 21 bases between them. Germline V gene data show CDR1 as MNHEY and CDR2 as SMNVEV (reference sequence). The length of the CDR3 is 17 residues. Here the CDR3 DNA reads TGTGCCAGCAGTTCGCTAGGGAGCACAGGGTTAGAAGAGACCCAGTACTTC. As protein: CASSSLGSTGLEETQYF.

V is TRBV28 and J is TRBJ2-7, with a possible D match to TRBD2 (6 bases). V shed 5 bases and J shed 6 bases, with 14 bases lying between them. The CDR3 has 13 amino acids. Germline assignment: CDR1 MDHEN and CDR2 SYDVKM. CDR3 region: CASSTGPGSEQYF. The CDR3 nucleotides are TGTGCCAGCAGTACGGGACCCGGGAGCGAGCAGTACTTC.

CDR3 sequence: CSVVSTMNTEAFF. The CDR3 nucleotides read TGCAGCGTTGTGTCTACCATGAACACTGAAGCTTTCTTT. V is TRBV29-1 and J is TRBJ1-1, with D unresolved. The CDR3 length is 13 residues. Between the trimmed V and J ends, which lost 4 bases and 0 bases, there was a span of 9 bases. The germline gives CDR1 SQVTM, CDR2 ANQGSEA.

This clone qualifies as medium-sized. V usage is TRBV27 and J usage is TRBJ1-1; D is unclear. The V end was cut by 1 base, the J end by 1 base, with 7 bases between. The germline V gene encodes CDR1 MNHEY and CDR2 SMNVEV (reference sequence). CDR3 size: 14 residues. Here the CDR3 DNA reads TGTGCCAGCAGTTTATACGGATCGAACACTGAAGCTTTCTTT. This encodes CASSLYGSNTEAFF.

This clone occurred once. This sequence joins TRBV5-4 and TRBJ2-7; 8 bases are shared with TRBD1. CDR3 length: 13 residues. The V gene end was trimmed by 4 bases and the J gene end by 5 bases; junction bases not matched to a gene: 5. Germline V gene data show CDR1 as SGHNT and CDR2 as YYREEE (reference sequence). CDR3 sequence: CASSLDRVDEQYF. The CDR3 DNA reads TGTGCCAGCAGCCTGGACAGGGTCGACGAGCAGTACTTC.

CDR3 coding DNA: TGTGCCAGCAGTCCATCCCTCTGGGACAGTAATCAGCCCCAGCATTTT. This encodes CASSPSLWDSNQPQHF. The V gene is TRBV28, the J gene TRBJ1-5, with 7 bases fitting TRBD1. In germline, CDR1 is MDHEN, CDR2 SYDVKM. This CDR3 is 16 amino acids long. The V segment lost 5 bases and the J segment 4 bases; nucleotides outside the gene matches: 11. Together with reference TRBV28 and TRBJ1-5, the CDR3 gives the full variable domain: DVKVTQSSRYLVKRTGEKVFLECVQDMDHENMFWYRQDPGLGLRLIYFSYDVKMKEKGDIPEGYSVSREKKERFSLILESASTNQTSMYLCASSPSLWDSNQPQHFGDGTRLSIL.

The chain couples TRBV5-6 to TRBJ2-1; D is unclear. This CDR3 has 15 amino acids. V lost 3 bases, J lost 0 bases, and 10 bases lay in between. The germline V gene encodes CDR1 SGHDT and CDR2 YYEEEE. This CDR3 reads CASSSGPSSYNEQFF. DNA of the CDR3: TGTGCCAGCAGCTCCGGGCCGAGCTCCTACAATGAGCAGTTCTTC.

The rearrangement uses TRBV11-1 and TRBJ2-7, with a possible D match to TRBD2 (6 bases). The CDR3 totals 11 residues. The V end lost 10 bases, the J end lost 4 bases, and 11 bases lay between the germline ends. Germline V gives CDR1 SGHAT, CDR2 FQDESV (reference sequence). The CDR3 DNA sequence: TGTGCCACCAGTGGGGGGTACGAGCAGTACTTC. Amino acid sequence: CATSGGYEQYF.

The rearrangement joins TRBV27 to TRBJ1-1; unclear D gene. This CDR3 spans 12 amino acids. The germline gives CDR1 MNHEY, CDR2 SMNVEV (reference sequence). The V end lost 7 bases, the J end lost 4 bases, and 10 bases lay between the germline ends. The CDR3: CASMGSVTEAFF. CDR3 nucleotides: TGTGCCAGCATGGGGAGCGTCACTGAAGCTTTCTTT.

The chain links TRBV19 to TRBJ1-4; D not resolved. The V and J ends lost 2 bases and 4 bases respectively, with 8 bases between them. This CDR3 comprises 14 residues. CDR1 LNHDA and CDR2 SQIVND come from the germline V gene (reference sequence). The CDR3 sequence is CASSIWLGNEKLFF. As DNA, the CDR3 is TGTGCCAGTAGTATATGGTTGGGTAATGAAAAACTGTTTTTT.

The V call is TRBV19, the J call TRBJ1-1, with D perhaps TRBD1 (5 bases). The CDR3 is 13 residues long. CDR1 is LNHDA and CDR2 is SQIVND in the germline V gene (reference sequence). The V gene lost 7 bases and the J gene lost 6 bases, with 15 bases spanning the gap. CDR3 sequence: CASTLGGISEAFF. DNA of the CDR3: TGTGCCAGTACCCTTGGGGGAATCTCTGAAGCTTTCTTT.

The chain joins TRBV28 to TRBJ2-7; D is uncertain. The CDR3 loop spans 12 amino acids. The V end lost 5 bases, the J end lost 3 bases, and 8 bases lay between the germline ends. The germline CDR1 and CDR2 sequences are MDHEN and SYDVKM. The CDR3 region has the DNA TGTGCCAGCAGTCCGCCGATCTACGAGCAGTACTTC. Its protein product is CASSPPIYEQYF.

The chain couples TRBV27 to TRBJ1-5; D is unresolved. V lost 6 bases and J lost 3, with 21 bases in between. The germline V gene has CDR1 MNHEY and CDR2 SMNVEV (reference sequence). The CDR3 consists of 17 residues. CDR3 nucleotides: TGTGCCAGCAGAGCTAACCCGGGCCAGCAGATCAATCAGCCCCAGCATTTT. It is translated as CASRANPGQQINQPQHF.

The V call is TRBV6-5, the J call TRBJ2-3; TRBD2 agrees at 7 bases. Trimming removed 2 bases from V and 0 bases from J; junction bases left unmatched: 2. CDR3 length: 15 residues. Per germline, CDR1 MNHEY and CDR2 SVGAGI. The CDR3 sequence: CASSYGEGSTDTQYF. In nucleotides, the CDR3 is TGTGCCAGCAGTTACGGGGAGGGGAGCACAGATACGCAGTATTTT.

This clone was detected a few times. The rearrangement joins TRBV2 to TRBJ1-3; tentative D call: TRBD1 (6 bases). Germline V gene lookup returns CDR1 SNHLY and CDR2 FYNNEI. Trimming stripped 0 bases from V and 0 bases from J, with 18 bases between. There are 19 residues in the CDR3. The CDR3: CASSEALGSGDYSGNTIYF. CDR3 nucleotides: TGTGCCAGCAGTGAAGCGCTTGGGTCAGGGGACTACTCTGGAAACACCATATATTTT.

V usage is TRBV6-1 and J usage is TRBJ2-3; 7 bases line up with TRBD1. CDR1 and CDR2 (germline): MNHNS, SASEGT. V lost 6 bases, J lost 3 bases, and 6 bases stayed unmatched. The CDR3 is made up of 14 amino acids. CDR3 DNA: TGTGCCAGCAGCCTCAAACAGGGGACAGATACGCAGTATTTT. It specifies CASSLKQGTDTQYF.

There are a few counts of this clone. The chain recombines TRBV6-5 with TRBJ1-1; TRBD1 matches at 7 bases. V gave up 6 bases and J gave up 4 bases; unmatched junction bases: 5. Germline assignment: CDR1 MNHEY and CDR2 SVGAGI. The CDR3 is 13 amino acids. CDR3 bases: TGTGCCAGCAGCCTGGACAGGTCCACTGAAGCTTTCTTT. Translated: CASSLDRSTEAFF.

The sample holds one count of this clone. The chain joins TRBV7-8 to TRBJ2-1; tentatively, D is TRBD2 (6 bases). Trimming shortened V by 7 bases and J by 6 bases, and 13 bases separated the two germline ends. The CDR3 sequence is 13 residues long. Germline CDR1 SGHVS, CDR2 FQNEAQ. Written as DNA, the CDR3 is TGTGCCAGCAAACTAGCTTCGATCAATGAGCAGTTCTTC. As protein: CASKLASINEQFF.

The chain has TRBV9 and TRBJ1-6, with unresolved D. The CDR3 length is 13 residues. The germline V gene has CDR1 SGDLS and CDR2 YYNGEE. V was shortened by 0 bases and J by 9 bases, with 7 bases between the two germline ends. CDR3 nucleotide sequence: TGTGCCAGCAGCGTAGTAGGAAGTTCACCCCTCCACTTT. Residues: CASSVVGSSPLHF.

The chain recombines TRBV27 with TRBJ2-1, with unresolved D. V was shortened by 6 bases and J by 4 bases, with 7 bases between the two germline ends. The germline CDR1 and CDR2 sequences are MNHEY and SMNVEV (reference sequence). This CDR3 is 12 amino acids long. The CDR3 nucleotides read TGTGCCAGCAGCCCCGGGTACAATGAGCAGTTCTTC. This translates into CASSPGYNEQFF.